These T cell receptor beta chains were read from a single sample in a study of blood T cell repertoires in COVID-19. The data were produced by immunoSEQ multiplex PCR, yet TCRdb's version contains in-frame clones alone and is incomplete. In the table there are 280,000 or so clones, approximately 83% of which are singletons. Input material: peripheral blood. The receptors derive from a human donor in a cohort sampled during active COVID-19. CDR3s include the opening cysteine and the closing phenylalanine or tryptophan. The D gene is left open where the match is weak. Where a row states a size, it is once, few, many or the class of an expanded clone; other rows omit it.

TRBJ2-7	-	TRBV18	TRBD2	CASSPPVRGGEVGEQYF	TGTGCCAGCTCACCACCGGTGCGCGGGGGGGAAGTGGGAGAGCAGTACTTC
TRBJ2-7	-	TRBV28	-	CASSSGQQGWEQYF	TGTGCCAGCAGTTCCGGACAACAGGGCTGGGAGCAGTACTTC
TRBJ2-5	once	TRBV30	TRBD1	CAWSKGASETQYF	TGTGCCTGGAGTAAGGGGGCCTCGGAGACCCAGTACTTC
TRBJ2-7	-	TRBV11-2	TRBD1	CASSSGTGGLISYEQYF	TGTGCCAGCAGCTCCGGGACAGGGGGATTAATCTCCTACGAGCAGTACTTC
TRBJ1-2	-	TRBV19	TRBD1	CASSLGQGRNYGYTF	TGTGCCAGTAGCTTGGGACAGGGGCGAAACTATGGCTACACCTTC
TRBJ2-7	-	TRBV19	-	CASQKATNRWYEQYF	TGTGCCAGCCAGAAGGCGACCAACAGGTGGTACGAGCAGTACTTC
TRBJ2-1	once	TRBV7-2	-	CASSLVGSGEQFF	TGTGCCAGCAGCTTAGTAGGGAGTGGTGAGCAGTTCTTC
TRBJ1-6	-	TRBV5-6	-	CASSPLNSPLHF	TGTGCCAGCAGCCCACTTAATTCACCCCTCCACTTT
TRBJ2-3	-	TRBV2	-	CASNEQSTDTQYF	TGTGCCAGCAATGAGCAGAGCACAGATACGCAGTATTTT
TRBJ2-3	-	TRBV15	TRBD2	CATSRRTSSTDTQYF	TGTGCCACCAGCAGACGGACTAGTTCCACAGATACGCAGTATTTT
TRBJ1-1	once	TRBV11-2	-	CASSLAGANTEAFF	TGTGCCAGCAGCTTAGCAGGGGCTAACACTGAAGCTTTCTTT
TRBJ2-3	-	TRBV18	TRBD2	CASSPGLAADTQYF	TGTGCCAGCTCACCGGGACTAGCTGCGGATACGCAGTATTTT
TRBJ2-5	-	TRBV9	-	CASSVDLGSQETQYF	TGTGCCAGCAGCGTAGACCTAGGTAGTCAAGAGACCCAGTACTTC
TRBJ2-1	-	TRBV5-1	TRBD2	CASSLTSGTYNEQFF	TGCGCCAGCAGCCTGACTAGCGGGACGTACAATGAGCAGTTCTTC
TRBJ2-7	-	TRBV27	-	CASKRQHLYEQYF	TGTGCCAGCAAACGACAGCACCTCTACGAGCAGTACTTC
TRBJ2-1	few	TRBV14	-	CASSYRVGFEQFF	TGTGCCAGCAGCTACCGGGTCGGCTTTGAGCAGTTCTTC
TRBJ2-7	-	TRBV7-8	TRBD2	CASSLSQRGDLREQYF	TGTGCCAGCAGCCTGTCCCAGCGGGGGGACCTACGCGAGCAGTACTTC
TRBJ2-3	-	TRBV4-1	-	CASSQSLAIDTQYF	TGCGCCAGCAGCCAAAGCCTAGCCATAGATACGCAGTATTTT
TRBJ1-2	-	TRBV6-6	-	CASSYSSSANYGYTF	TGTGCCAGCAGTTACTCTTCCAGCGCTAACTATGGCTACACCTTC
TRBJ1-1	-	TRBV21-1	-	CASSKRGGRTVNTEAFF	TGTGCCAGCAGCAAAAGGGGGGGCCGGACAGTGAACACTGAAGCTTTCTTT
TRBJ2-2	few	TRBV6-5	TRBD1	CAIRSTGATGELFF	TGTGCCATCCGAAGCACAGGGGCGACCGGGGAGCTGTTTTTT
TRBJ2-2	-	TRBV5-4	-	CASSSEGAITGELFF	TGTGCCAGCAGCTCCGAAGGGGCGATTACCGGGGAGCTGTTTTTT
TRBJ1-4	-	TRBV7-3	-	CASSSILTGRGYEKLFF	TGTGCCAGCAGCTCGATTCTGACAGGTCGAGGGTATGAAAAACTGTTTTTT
TRBJ2-7	-	TRBV14	-	CASSPSGPSYEQYF	TGTGCCAGCAGCCCATCAGGGCCCTCCTACGAGCAGTACTTC
TRBJ1-5	-	TRBV4-1	-	CASSHTRSGGPQHF	TGCGCCAGCAGCCATACCCGATCCGGGGGGCCCCAGCATTTT
TRBJ2-5	-	TRBV19	TRBD1	CASSDWDRGRRKGQKETQYF	TGTGCCAGTAGCGACTGGGACAGGGGGCGCCGAAAAGGACAGAAAGAGACCCAGTACTTC
TRBJ1-3	-	TRBV4-1	-	CASSQEQGMYSGNTIYF	TGCGCCAGCAGCCAAGAGCAGGGGATGTACTCTGGAAACACCATATATTTT
TRBJ2-7	-	TRBV5-1	-	CASSLGGGGDLDYEQYF	TGCGCCAGCAGCTTGGGGGGAGGAGGGGATCTAGACTACGAGCAGTACTTC
TRBJ1-1	-	TRBV4-1	-	CASRRGMNTEAFF	TGCGCCAGCAGGAGGGGGATGAACACTGAAGCTTTCTTT
TRBJ1-5	-	TRBV7-8	-	CASSFGTTNQPQHF	TGTGCCAGCAGCTTCGGGACTACCAATCAGCCCCAGCATTTT
TRBJ1-5	-	TRBV18	TRBD1	CASSQGTGGNQPQHF	TGTGCCAGCTCACAAGGGACAGGTGGAAATCAGCCCCAGCATTTT
TRBJ1-2	few	TRBV11-2	-	CASSLRGRSYGYTF	TGTGCCAGCAGCCTACGAGGGCGATCCTATGGCTACACCTTC
TRBJ2-2	-	TRBV3-1/TRBV3-2	-	CASSQETWRVLPGELFF	TGTGCCAGCAGCCAAGAGACCTGGCGGGTTCTCCCCGGGGAGCTGTTTTTT
TRBJ2-7	-	TRBV5-5	-	CASSFLDNGVYEQYF	TGTGCCAGCAGCTTTCTCGATAACGGAGTCTACGAGCAGTACTTC
TRBJ2-7	once	TRBV6-2/TRBV6-3	-	CASSRAEATGQYF	TGTGCCAGCAGCCGAGCGGAGGCCACCGGGCAGTACTTC